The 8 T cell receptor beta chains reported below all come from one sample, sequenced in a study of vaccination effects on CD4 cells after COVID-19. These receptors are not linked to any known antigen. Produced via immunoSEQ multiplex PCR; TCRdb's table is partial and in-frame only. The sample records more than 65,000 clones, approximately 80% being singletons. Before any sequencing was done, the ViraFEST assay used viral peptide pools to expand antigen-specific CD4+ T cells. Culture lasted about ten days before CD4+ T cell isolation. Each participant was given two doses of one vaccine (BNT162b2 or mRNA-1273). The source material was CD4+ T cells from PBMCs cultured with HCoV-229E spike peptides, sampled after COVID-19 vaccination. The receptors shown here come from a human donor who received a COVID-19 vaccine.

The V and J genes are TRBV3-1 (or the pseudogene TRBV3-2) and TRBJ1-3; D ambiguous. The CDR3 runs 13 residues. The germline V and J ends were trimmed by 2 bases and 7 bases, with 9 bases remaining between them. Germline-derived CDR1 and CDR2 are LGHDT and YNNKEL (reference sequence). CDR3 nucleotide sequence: TGTGCCAGCAGCCAACATTCCAGTAACACCATATATTTT. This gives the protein CASSQHSSNTIYF.

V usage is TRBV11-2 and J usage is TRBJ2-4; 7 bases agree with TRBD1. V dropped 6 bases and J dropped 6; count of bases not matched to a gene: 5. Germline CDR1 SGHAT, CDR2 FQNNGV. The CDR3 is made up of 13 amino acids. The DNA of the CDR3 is TGTGCCAGCAGTCCCGCAGGGGGAAACATTCAGTACTTC. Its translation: CASSPAGGNIQYF.

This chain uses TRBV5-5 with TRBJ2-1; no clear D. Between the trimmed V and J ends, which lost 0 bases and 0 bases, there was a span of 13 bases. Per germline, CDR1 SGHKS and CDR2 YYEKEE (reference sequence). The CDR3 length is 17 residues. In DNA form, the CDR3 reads TGTGCCAGCAGCTTGGCCCCGACCCTGAGCTCCTACAATGAGCAGTTCTTC. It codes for CASSLAPTLSSYNEQFF. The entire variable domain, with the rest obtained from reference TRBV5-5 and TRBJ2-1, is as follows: DAGVTQSPTHLIKTRGQQVTLRCSPISGHKSVSWYQQVLGQGPQFIFQYYEKEERGRGNFPDRFSARQFPNYSSELNVNALLLGDSALYLCASSLAPTLSSYNEQFFGPGTRLTVL.

CDR3 DNA: TGTGCCAGCAGCTTGGCGGGGGGGGGCACCGGGGAGCTGTTTTTT. It yields the protein CASSLAGGGTGELFF. The genes are TRBV5-5 and TRBJ2-2, with 8 positions matching TRBD2. Unmatched junction bases numbered 2, after V lost 0 bases and J lost 4 bases. CDR3 length: 15 residues. Germline CDR1 is SGHKS and CDR2 is YYEKEE (reference sequence). Filled out from reference TRBV5-5 and TRBJ2-2, the complete variable domain reads DAGVTQSPTHLIKTRGQQVTLRCSPISGHKSVSWYQQVLGQGPQFIFQYYEKEERGRGNFPDRFSARQFPNYSSELNVNALLLGDSALYLCASSLAGGGTGELFFGEGSRLTVL.

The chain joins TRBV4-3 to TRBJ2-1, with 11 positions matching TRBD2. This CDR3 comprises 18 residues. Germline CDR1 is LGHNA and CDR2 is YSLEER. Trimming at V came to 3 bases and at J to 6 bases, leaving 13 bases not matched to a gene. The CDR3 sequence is CASSQEIPLAGDLNEQFF. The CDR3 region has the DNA TGCGCCAGCAGCCAGGAAATCCCACTAGCGGGGGATCTCAATGAGCAGTTCTTC.

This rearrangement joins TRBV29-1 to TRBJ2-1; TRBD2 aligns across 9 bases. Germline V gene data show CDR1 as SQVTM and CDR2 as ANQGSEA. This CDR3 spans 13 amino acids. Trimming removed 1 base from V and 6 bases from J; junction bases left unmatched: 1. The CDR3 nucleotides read TGCAGCGTTGAAGCGCGGGGGGGCAATGAGCAGTTCTTC. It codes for CSVEARGGNEQFF.

CDR3 nucleotide sequence: TGCAGCGTTGTAGGGCAGGGTAACACTGAAGCTTTCTTT. Amino acids: CSVVGQGNTEAFF. The J gene is TRBJ1-1, the V gene TRBV29-1; maybe TRBD1 (5 bases). The germline V and J ends were trimmed by 4 bases and 2 bases, with 11 bases remaining between them. Germline V lookup: CDR1 SQVTM, CDR2 ANQGSEA. The CDR3 length is 13 residues.

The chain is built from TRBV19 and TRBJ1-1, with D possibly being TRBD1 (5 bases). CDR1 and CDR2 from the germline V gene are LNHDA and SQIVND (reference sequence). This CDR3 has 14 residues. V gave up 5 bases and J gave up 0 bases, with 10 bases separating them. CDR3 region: CASSPWGLNTEAFF. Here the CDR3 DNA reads TGTGCCAGTAGTCCCTGGGGGTTGAACACTGAAGCTTTCTTT.